Included here is one T cell receptor (beta chain) sequence, with context. Its antigen is not identified. The CDR3 spans 16 residues. V lost 1 base, J lost 3 bases, and 16 bases lay in between. Germline assignment: CDR1 MNHNS and CDR2 SASEGT. Naive CD8 cells lacked CD45RO, underwent positive selection for CCR7 and left out terminally differentiated effector memory CD45RA+ cells. These data originate in a study of shared clonotypes between healthy human individuals. The wider study: Each donor had three CD4 naive, three CD4 memory, two CD8 naive and one CD8 memory plate. Regarding the study as a whole: Researchers found naive subsets generally carried larger estimated richness than memory subsets.

Sequencing was performed with immunoSEQ multiplex PCR; in TCRdb, only in-frame clones are kept and a portion is missing. The repertoire includes just over 2,000,000 clones, approximately 95% of them detected once, and 1.1% sits in the top ten. This sequence joins TRBV6-1 and TRBJ2-7; possibly TRBD1 for D (6 bases). Sequencing was carried out using naive CD8+ T cells sorted from blood. This sequence originates from a young man in good health. The DNA for the CDR3 is TGTGCCAGCAGTGAAGAGCGGCCAGGGGCCGGCTACGAGCAGTACTTC. Translated: CASSEERPGAGYEQYF.